This T cell receptor beta chain was captured in a study of regulatory T cells in long-lasting Graves disease. Time point here: persistent/refractory GD, antithyroid drugs over 5 years with positive TRAb. Isolated PBMC RNA provided the starting material for the TCR library. It was American Thyroid Association guidelines that determined Graves' disease diagnosis. EDTA tubes received around 9 milliliters of drawn peripheral blood. The study's findings and limits: TRBV28, TRBJ1-2 and TRBJ2-5 were segments that persistent disease favored.

Trimming removed 1 base at V and 7 bases at J, with 14 bases between. From germline, CDR1 is SEHNR and CDR2 FQNEAQ (reference sequence). CDR3 size: 15 residues. Building the TCR beta libraries relied on iRepertoire HTBI primers, and CDR3 regions underwent Arm-PCR. TCRdb reprocessed the multiplex PCR reads via MiXCR and lists one record per CDR3 protein. The sample holds roughly 450,000 distinct CDR3 sequences; 23% are singletons and the top ten take 26%. This clonotype was seen at least ten times. Its antigen remains unidentified. This rearrangement joins TRBV7-9 to TRBJ2-4; D perhaps matches TRBD1 (6 bases). This receptor was taken from a female donor with Graves disease. Sequenced here: peripheral blood mononuclear cells (PBMCs), sampled when the disease was refractory, from a patient treated with antithyroid drugs. The CDR3 reads CASSLETGLGNIQYF. The CDR3 coding sequence is TGTGCCAGCAGCTTAGAGACAGGCCTAGGGAACATTCAGTACTTC.